The 10 T cell receptor beta chains below were found in one sample sequenced in a study of CD8 T cells in Susac syndrome. It was with random hexamers that roughly 0.5 to 1 ug RNA was reverse transcribed. TCRdb reprocessed the immunoSEQ multiplex PCR reads via MiXCR and lists one record per CDR3 protein. This table holds some 80,000 distinct CDR3 sequences, 85% to 95% found once. What was sequenced was CD8+ T cells from PBMCs. These receptors all stem from a human donor in good health.

The chain carries TRBV9 and TRBJ2-7; no definite D call. Trimming took off 0 bases at V and 3 bases at J, with 13 bases between the two ends. Germline V gene lookup returns CDR1 SGDLS and CDR2 YYNGEE. The CDR3 has 15 amino acids. CDR3 sequence: CASSVDGSPHYEQYF. The CDR3 region has the DNA TGTGCCAGCAGCGTAGATGGTTCCCCGCACTACGAGCAGTACTTC.

V is TRBV4-3 and J is TRBJ1-5; TRBD1 matches at 7 bases. The CDR3 runs 16 residues. The ends lost 1 base at V and 5 bases at J; junction bases unmatched: 8. Per the germline V gene, CDR1 is LGHNA and CDR2 is YSLEER. CDR3 sequence: CASSQALGDSHQPQHF. In DNA, the CDR3 is TGCGCCAGCAGCCAAGCTCTAGGGGACAGCCATCAGCCCCAGCATTTT.

The J gene is TRBJ1-5, the V gene TRBV15; D is perhaps TRBD1 (5 bases). Germline CDR1 is LNHNV and CDR2 is YYDKDF (reference sequence). V was clipped by 5 bases and J by 5 bases, with 16 bases between them. The CDR3 is 15 residues long. In DNA form, the CDR3 reads TGTGCCACCAGCCCGGATGGGGCGGATTATCAGCCCCAGCATTTT. Amino acids: CATSPDGADYQPQHF.

V usage is TRBV28 and J usage is TRBJ2-3, with D possibly being TRBD1 (5 bases). Germline values: CDR1 MDHEN, CDR2 SYDVKM. This CDR3 has 14 residues. V was trimmed by 2 bases and J by 6 bases, leaving 12 bases between them. The CDR3 bases are TGTGCCAGCAGTTTACCAGGGCTTGCGGATACGCAGTATTTT. Its protein product is CASSLPGLADTQYF. Supplemented by reference TRBV28 and TRBJ2-3, the full variable domain reads DVKVTQSSRYLVKRTGEKVFLECVQDMDHENMFWYRQDPGLGLRLIYFSYDVKMKEKGDIPEGYSVSREKKERFSLILESASTNQTSMYLCASSLPGLADTQYFGPGTRLTVL.

The chain links TRBV15 to TRBJ2-1; D is unclear. Trimming shortened V by 5 bases and J by 11 bases, and 13 bases separated the two germline ends. This CDR3 has 12 amino acids. The germline V gene has CDR1 LNHNV and CDR2 YYDKDF (reference sequence). The CDR3 spells CATSGPAQKQFF. The DNA for the CDR3 is TGTGCCACCAGCGGCCCGGCGCAGAAGCAGTTCTTC.

This clonotype was seen once. This chain uses TRBV9 with TRBJ2-1, with D maybe TRBD1 (7 bases). This CDR3 spans 13 amino acids. Per the germline V gene, CDR1 is SGDLS and CDR2 is YYNGEE. Trimming removed 4 bases from V and 8 bases from J, with 13 bases in between. The CDR3 reads CASSPTGEDEQFF. The DNA of the CDR3 is TGTGCCAGCAGCCCCACAGGGGAGGATGAGCAGTTCTTC.

For the CDR3, the DNA is TGTGCCAGCAGTCTCCCAGGGCCTGAAGCTTTCTTT. Its protein is CASSLPGPEAFF. This chain connects TRBV27 to TRBJ1-1; TRBD1 is a possible D gene (5 bases). Trimming took 5 bases from V and 6 from J, leaving 10 bases between them. Germline-derived CDR1 and CDR2 are MNHEY and SMNVEV (reference sequence). There are 12 residues in the CDR3.

The CDR3 coding sequence is TGTGCCAGCAGTTTGGTTTATGGCGGGCATGCTTTCTTT. Protein: CASSLVYGGHAFF. V and J are TRBV28 and TRBJ1-1; D is unclear. Deletions cut 3 bases from V and 11 bases from J, with 16 bases between. CDR1 is MDHEN and CDR2 is SYDVKM in the germline V gene. The CDR3 is 13 residues long.

In this sample, this clonotype turned up once. This rearrangement joins TRBV9 to TRBJ1-1, with D unresolved. Trimming cost V 3 bases and J 0 bases, with 12 bases left between them. Germline CDR1 SGDLS, CDR2 YYNGEE. The CDR3 extends over 15 amino acids. As DNA, the CDR3 is TGTGCCAGCAGCGAACCGGGCGGCATGAACACTGAAGCTTTCTTT. Amino acid sequence: CASSEPGGMNTEAFF.

J is TRBJ2-3 and V is TRBV6-5; D not resolved. This CDR3 is built from 13 residues. Germline V gene data show CDR1 as MNHEY and CDR2 as SVGAGI. With 5 bases removed from V and 8 bases from J, the gap between germline ends came to 14 bases. DNA for the CDR3: TGTGCCAGCAGTACCCAGCTGGGCGTTACGCAGTATTTT. It is translated as CASSTQLGVTQYF.